These T cell receptor beta chains were read from a single sample in a study of beta chain features in type 1 diabetes. The data were produced by immunoSEQ multiplex PCR, yet TCRdb's version contains in-frame clones alone and is incomplete. In the table there are 140,000 to 150,000 clones, around 50% of which are singletons. Specimen: Tregs from blood. Receptors were obtained from a man aged 18 to 29 in good health. Both conserved end residues are part of each CDR3.

>TRBV28
CASSLARDLGYTF
>TRBV4-1
CASSQDWPARHYEQYF
>TRBV7-8
CASSLGRGRTGELFF
>TRBV7-3
CASSLSGYSPLHF
>TRBV19
CASSIRQGDYEQYF
>TRBV19
CASSPQTGGSYEQYF
>TRBV4-3
CASSQQGGSPLHF
>TRBV6-1
CASSVGAGSRGYTF
>TRBV28
CASSYVGTGYYGYTF
>TRBV5-1
CASSLWSGRLHTEAFF
>TRBV2
CASSDSRYYTSYEQYF
>TRBV7-2
CASSFGGAGTDTQYF
>TRBV5-5
CASSLSLGTGDEKLFF
>TRBV4-1
CASSQDSGLSNTYEQYF
>TRBV10-3
CAIATGVADTQYF
>TRBV7-2
CASSFTSGAYNEQFF
>TRBV28
CASSSMGQLAKNIQYF
>TRBV29-1
CSVVDLGGAGNTIYF
>TRBV28
CASRWVGGYEQYF
>TRBV6-5
CASSEVRQETQYF
>TRBV2
CASSEREWSGELFF
>TRBV27
CASSPGQGFYGYTF
>TRBV5-1
CASTRGDGYTF
>TRBV19
CASSIVTRNYGYTF
>TRBV7-6
CASSFATSGRGYEQFF
>TRBV4-1
CASSLSPGTSADTQYF
>TRBV10-3
CAAETSGSDTQYF
>TRBV7-2
CASSYNRGQPQHF
>TRBV6-6
CASSKSRDRGYGYTF
>TRBV29-1
CSVRNSGRGTETQYF
>TRBV2
CASSGRASGGGEQYF
>TRBV18
CASSPNLQLAGHSYNEQFF
>TRBV18
CASSQRGNQPQHF
>TRBV7-9
CASSRGPGANVLTF
>TRBV29-1
CSVTDRNQPQHF
>TRBV19
CASSPHPREGYTF
>TRBV18
CASSTTSVRGYEQYF
>TRBV7-9
CASSLARASIAWDGYTF
>TRBV2
CASRPIGTNNEKLFF
>TRBV27
CASRRTGVGTEAFF
>TRBV19
CASRASRQGFYNEQFF
>TRBV13
CASSDRYRGLGETQYF